This note documents a single T cell receptor beta chain sequence. Its specificity is unknown. These data originate in a study of cytomegalovirus exposure and HLA in healthy donors. Study-level points and caveats: Later work associated roughly 15,000 TCR beta sequences with HLA alleles at 0.05 false discovery rate. The Asian-associated ancestry cluster reportedly had fewer N-insertions than the roughly 670-donor mean in a later analysis. The study found most TCR sequences rare, yet found some public TCRs in many donors.

Both 60 Vbeta primers and 13 Jbeta primers went into the PCR. Assay used: immunoSEQ multiplex PCR; TCRdb lists only in-frame clones, some missing. The sample includes roughly 200,000 clones. Sequenced input: PBMCs. This sequence originates from a girl aged 2 to 10 in good health and CMV-seropositive.

This CDR3 reads CASSLGPRGQGFQNGYTF. The CDR3 bases are TGTGCCAGCAGCTTGGGACCCCGAGGACAGGGTTTTCAGAATGGCTACACCTTC. This chain uses TRBV5-6 with TRBJ1-2; TRBD1 matches 8 bases. CDR1 and CDR2 (germline): SGHDT, YYEEEE. V shed 0 bases, J shed 6 bases, and the junction held 16 bases outside the gene matches. This CDR3 has 18 residues. Full variable domain (rest looked up from reference TRBV5-6 and TRBJ1-2): DAGVTQSPTHLIKTRGQQVTLRCSPKSGHDTVSWYQQALGQGPQFIFQYYEEEERQRGNFPDRFSGHQFPNYSSELNVNALLLGDSALYLCASSLGPRGQGFQNGYTFGSGTRLTVV.